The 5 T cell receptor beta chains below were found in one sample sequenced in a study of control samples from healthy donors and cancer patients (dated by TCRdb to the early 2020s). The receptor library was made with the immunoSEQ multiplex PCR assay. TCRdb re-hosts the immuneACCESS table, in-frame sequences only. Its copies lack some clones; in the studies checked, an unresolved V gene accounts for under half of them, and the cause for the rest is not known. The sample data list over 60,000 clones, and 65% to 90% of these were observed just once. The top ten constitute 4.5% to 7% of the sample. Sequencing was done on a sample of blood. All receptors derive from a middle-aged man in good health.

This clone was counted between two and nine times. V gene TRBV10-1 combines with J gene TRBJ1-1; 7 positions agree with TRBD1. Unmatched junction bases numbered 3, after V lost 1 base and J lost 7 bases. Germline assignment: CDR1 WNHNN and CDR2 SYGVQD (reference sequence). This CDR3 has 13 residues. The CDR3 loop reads CASSELGGFEAFF. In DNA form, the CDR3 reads TGCGCCAGCAGTGAGTTAGGGGGCTTTGAAGCTTTCTTT.

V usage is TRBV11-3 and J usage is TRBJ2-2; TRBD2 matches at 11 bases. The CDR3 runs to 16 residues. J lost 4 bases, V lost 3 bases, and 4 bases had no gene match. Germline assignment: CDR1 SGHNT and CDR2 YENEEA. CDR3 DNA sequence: TGTGCCAGCAGCTTTATTGGACTAGCGGGCACCGGGGAGCTGTTTTTT. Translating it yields CASSFIGLAGTGELFF.

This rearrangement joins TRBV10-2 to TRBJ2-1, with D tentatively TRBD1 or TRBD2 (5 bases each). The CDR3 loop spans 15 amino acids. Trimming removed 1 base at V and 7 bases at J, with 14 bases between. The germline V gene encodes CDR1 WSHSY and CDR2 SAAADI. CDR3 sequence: CASSELGELGNEQFF. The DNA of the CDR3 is TGCGCCAGCAGTGAGTTAGGGGAGTTGGGGAATGAGCAGTTCTTC.

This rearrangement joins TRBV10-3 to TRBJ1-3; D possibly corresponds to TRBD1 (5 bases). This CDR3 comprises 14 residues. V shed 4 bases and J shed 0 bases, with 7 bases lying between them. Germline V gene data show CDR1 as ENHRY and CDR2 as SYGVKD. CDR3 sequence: CAISAGTSGNTIYF. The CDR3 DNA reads TGTGCCATCAGTGCAGGGACCTCTGGAAACACCATATATTTT.

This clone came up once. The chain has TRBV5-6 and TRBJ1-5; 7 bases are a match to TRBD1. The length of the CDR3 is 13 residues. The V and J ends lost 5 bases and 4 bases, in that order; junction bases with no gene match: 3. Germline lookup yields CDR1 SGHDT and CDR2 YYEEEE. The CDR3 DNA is TGTGCCAGCAGTCGACAGGGTAATCAGCCCCAGCATTTT. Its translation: CASSRQGNQPQHF.